The 20 T cell receptor beta chains below come from one sample, sequenced in a study of STAT5B mutations in CD4+ large granular lymphocyte leukemia. This table comes from immunoSEQ multiplex PCR, and its TCRdb copy is limited to in-frame clones, with some not included. The table has around 43,000 clones, 80% to 90% seen once. Specimen: CD4+ T cells from blood buffy coats. The receptors here all came from a human donor in good health.

The gene calls are TRBV30 and TRBJ2-7; D remains ambiguous. Germline lookup yields CDR1 GTSNPN and CDR2 SVGIG (reference sequence). CDR3 length: 12 residues. V was cut by 4 bases and J by 0 bases, with 7 bases left in between. The CDR3: CAWTGVSYEQYF. CDR3 DNA sequence: TGTGCCTGGACAGGTGTCTCCTACGAGCAGTACTTC.

The rearrangement links TRBV7-3 to TRBJ1-1, with D possibly being TRBD1 (5 bases). Germline CDR1 SGHTA, CDR2 FQGTGA. The CDR3 runs 14 residues. Deletions cut 2 bases from V and 6 bases from J, with 13 bases between. The CDR3 coding sequence is TGTGCCAGCAGCTTAGGGCAGGGTATGTCTGAAGCTTTCTTT. Encoded protein: CASSLGQGMSEAFF. Combining the CDR3 with reference TRBV7-3 and TRBJ1-1 gives the whole variable domain GAGVSQTPSNKVTEKGKYVELRCDPISGHTALYWYRQSLGQGPEFLIYFQGTGAADDSGLPNDRFFAVRPEGSVSTLKIQRTERGDSAVYLCASSLGQGMSEAFFGQGTRLTVV.

The rearrangement links TRBV6-6 to TRBJ2-1; 11 bases are a match to TRBD1. The length of the CDR3 is 14 residues. J was trimmed by 9 bases and V by 7 bases; bases with no gene match: 8. Per the germline V gene, CDR1 is MNHNY and CDR2 is SVGAGI (reference sequence). CDR3 nucleotide sequence: TGTGCCAGCAACTTAGGGACAGGGGGAGGTGAGCAGTTCTTC. Its translation is CASNLGTGGGEQFF.

V is TRBV6-1 and J is TRBJ1-1, with D possibly being TRBD1 (6 bases). V was clipped by 2 bases and J by 4 bases, with 17 bases between them. The germline CDR1 and CDR2 sequences are MNHNS and SASEGT. The CDR3 loop spans 16 amino acids. The CDR3 protein is CASSETRGGLGTEAFF. CDR3 nucleotide sequence: TGTGCCAGCAGTGAAACAAGAGGGGGGCTTGGCACTGAAGCTTTCTTT.

J is TRBJ2-7 and V is TRBV18; 11 nucleotides agree with TRBD1. CDR3 length: 15 residues. CDR1 KGHSH and CDR2 LQKENI come from the germline V gene. The J segment lost 4 bases and the V segment lost 3 bases, leaving 5 bases of the junction unmatched. The CDR3: CASSPAGQGAYEQYF. Written as DNA, the CDR3 is TGTGCCAGCTCACCGGCCGGACAGGGGGCGTACGAGCAGTACTTC. The full variable domain, in which reference TRBV18 and TRBJ2-7 provide the parts outside the CDR3, is NAGVMQNPRHLVRRRGQEARLRCSPMKGHSHVYWYRQLPEEGLKFMVYLQKENIIDESGMPKERFSAEFPKEGPSILRIQQVVRGDSAAYFCASSPAGQGAYEQYFGPGTRLTVT.

The chain has TRBV9 and TRBJ2-4, with TRBD2 matching over 7 bases. The length of the CDR3 is 14 residues. J was trimmed by 7 bases and V by 0 bases; bases with no gene match: 4. The germline gives CDR1 SGDLS, CDR2 YYNGEE. This CDR3 reads CASSVATGGNIQYF. The CDR3 nucleotides read TGTGCCAGCAGCGTAGCGACGGGGGGTAACATTCAGTACTTC.

The chain couples TRBV10-2 to TRBJ1-3; 7 nucleotides match TRBD1. The CDR3 is 14 residues long. CDR1 and CDR2 (germline): WSHSY, SAAADI. Losses at the gene ends were 9 bases for V and 4 bases for J; bases not matched to a gene: 9. CDR3 DNA: TGCGCCAGTTTCGACAGGGCCAGGGGAAACACCATATATTTT. It specifies CASFDRARGNTIYF.

The rearrangement joins TRBV6-6 to TRBJ2-3; 7 bases are a match to TRBD1. The CDR3 loop spans 13 amino acids. From germline, CDR1 is MNHNY and CDR2 SVGAGI (reference sequence). V dropped 6 bases and J dropped 8; count of bases not matched to a gene: 8. CDR3 in amino acids: CASSMTGSGTQYF. CDR3 nucleotides: TGTGCCAGCAGCATGACAGGGTCAGGTACGCAGTATTTT.

This clone was counted between two and nine times. The chain couples TRBV7-6 to TRBJ1-5; the D gene is possibly TRBD1 (5 bases). Trimming left V 2 bases short and J 3 bases short, with 11 bases between. Germline CDR1 and CDR2: SGHVS and FNYEAQ. CDR3 size: 15 residues. CDR3 protein: CASSLQAGNNQPQHF. In DNA, the CDR3 is TGTGCCAGCAGCTTACAGGCAGGGAACAATCAGCCCCAGCATTTT.

The chain is built from TRBV27 and TRBJ2-5; D possibly corresponds to TRBD1 (6 bases). V was trimmed by 8 bases and J by 4 bases, leaving 29 bases between them. The length of the CDR3 is 18 residues. Germline loops: CDR1 MNHEY, CDR2 SMNVEV (reference sequence). The CDR3 DNA sequence: TGTGCCAGCTACAGGGCTGAGCTGGTGGCTCGAACCGGAGAGACCCAGTACTTC. It translates to CASYRAELVARTGETQYF.

This clone was seen a handful of times. The chain couples TRBV7-8 to TRBJ1-2; D is uncertain. V was cut by 5 bases and J by 3 bases, with 10 bases left in between. CDR3 length: 13 amino acids. CDR1 and CDR2 from the germline V gene are SGHVS and FQNEAQ. As DNA, the CDR3 is TGTGCCAGCAGCACCCGACACGACTATGGCTACACCTTC. It translates to CASSTRHDYGYTF.

V and J are TRBV4-2 and TRBJ1-6; TRBD1 matches 7 bases. In germline, CDR1 is LGHNA, CDR2 YNFKEQ. There are 16 residues in the CDR3. Trimming at V came to 4 bases and at J to 1 base, leaving 4 bases not matched to a gene. CDR3 sequence reads: CASSLRTGSYNSPLHF. In nucleotides, the CDR3 is TGTGCCAGCAGCCTTAGGACAGGATCCTATAATTCACCCCTCCACTTT.

The V call is TRBV10-3, the J call TRBJ2-5; D gene uncertain. The J call could be wrong; TRBJ2-7 is a better fit for the DNA end. CDR3 length equals 15 residues. Germline V gene sequence: CDR1 ENHRY, CDR2 SYGVKD. CDR3 sequence: CAISDTARSFYEQYF. The CDR3 bases are TGTGCCATCAGTGACACAGCCAGGTCGTTTTACGAGCAGTACTTC.

The gene calls are TRBV7-3 and TRBJ1-3, with D unclear. V lost 5 bases, J lost 0 bases, and 5 bases lay in between. This CDR3 has 13 residues. Looked up from germline, CDR1 is SGHTA and CDR2 is FQGTGA. The CDR3: CASSRSSGNTIYF. CDR3 nucleotides: TGTGCCAGCAGCCGCAGCTCTGGAAACACCATATATTTT.

The rearrangement joins TRBV19 to TRBJ2-3, with 7 nucleotides matching TRBD2. CDR1 and CDR2 (germline): LNHDA, SQIVND (reference sequence). With V trimmed by 8 bases and J by 6 bases, 11 bases remained unmatched. This CDR3 is built from 14 residues. The CDR3 DNA sequence: TGTGCCAGTGGGGGGGGAAAGACTGCGGATACGCAGTATTTT. It specifies CASGGGKTADTQYF.

The V call is TRBV12-5, the J call TRBJ2-2, with 7 bases aligning to TRBD1. This CDR3 comprises 18 residues. Losses at the gene ends were 0 bases for V and 3 bases for J; bases not matched to a gene: 10. CDR1 LGHNT and CDR2 FRNRAP come from the germline V gene. The CDR3 spells CASGLVTGTGLYTGELFF. In nucleotides, the CDR3 is TGTGCTAGTGGTTTGGTGACAGGGACCGGGTTGTACACCGGGGAGCTGTTTTTT.

This chain uses TRBV10-2 with TRBJ2-2; D assignment may be TRBD1 or TRBD2 (5 bases each). Germline V gives CDR1 WSHSY, CDR2 SAAADI. CDR3 length equals 15 residues. Trimming took off 3 bases at V and 5 bases at J, with 13 bases between the two ends. As DNA, the CDR3 is TGCGCCAGCAGTGACCCGGGGCAGGTGACCGGGGAGCTGTTTTTT. Its translation is CASSDPGQVTGELFF.

This chain connects TRBV14 to TRBJ1-2; no firm D call. Germline V gives CDR1 SGHDN, CDR2 FVKESK. The CDR3 runs 12 residues. The germline V and J ends were trimmed by 3 bases and 8 bases, with 10 bases remaining between them. CDR3: CASSQRGSGYTF. The CDR3 DNA sequence: TGTGCCAGCAGCCAGAGAGGAAGCGGCTACACCTTC.

To note about this clone: An end of the junction does not agree with germline; a read error may underlie this. The genes are TRBV23-1 and TRBJ2-7, with 9 bases fitting TRBD1. TRBV23-1 is reported as an ORF; its role is uncertain. CDR3 length equals 14 residues. CDR3 nucleotide sequence: TGCGCCAACGTTGGACAGGGGAACTCCCACGAGCAGTACTTC. It codes for CANVGQGNSHEQYF.

The chain joins TRBV7-3 to TRBJ2-1; 9 bases are shared with TRBD1. CDR3 size: 17 residues. V gave up 6 bases and J gave up 2 bases; unmatched junction bases: 11. Looked up from germline, CDR1 is SGHTA and CDR2 is FQGTGA. The CDR3 protein is CASRPRGGQGTYNEQFF. Written as DNA, the CDR3 is TGTGCCAGCAGACCCAGGGGGGGACAGGGTACCTACAATGAGCAGTTCTTC.